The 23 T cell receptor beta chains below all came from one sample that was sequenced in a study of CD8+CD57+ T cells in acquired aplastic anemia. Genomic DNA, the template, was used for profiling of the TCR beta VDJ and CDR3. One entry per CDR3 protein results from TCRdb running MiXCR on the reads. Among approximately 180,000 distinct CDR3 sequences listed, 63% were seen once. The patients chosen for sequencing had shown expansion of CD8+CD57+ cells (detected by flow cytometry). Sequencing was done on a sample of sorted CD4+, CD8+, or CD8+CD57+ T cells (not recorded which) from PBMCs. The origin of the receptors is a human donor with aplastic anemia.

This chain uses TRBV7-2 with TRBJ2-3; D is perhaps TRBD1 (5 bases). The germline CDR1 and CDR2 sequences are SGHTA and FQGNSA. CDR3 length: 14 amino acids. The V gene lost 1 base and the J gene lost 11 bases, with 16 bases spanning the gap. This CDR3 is CASSLGLPGQGQYF. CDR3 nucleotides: TGTGCCAGCAGCTTAGGCCTACCTGGGCAGGGGCAGTATTTT.

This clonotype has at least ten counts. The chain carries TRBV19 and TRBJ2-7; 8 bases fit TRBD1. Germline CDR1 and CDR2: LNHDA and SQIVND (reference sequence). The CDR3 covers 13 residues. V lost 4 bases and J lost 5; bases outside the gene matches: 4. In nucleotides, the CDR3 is TGTGCCAGTAGTAGACAGGGGACGAACGAGCAGTACTTC. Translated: CASSRQGTNEQYF.

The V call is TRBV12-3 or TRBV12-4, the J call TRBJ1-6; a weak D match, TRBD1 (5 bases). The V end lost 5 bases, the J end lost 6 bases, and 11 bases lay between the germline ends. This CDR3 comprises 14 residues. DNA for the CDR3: TGTGCCAGCAGTGCCCAGGGTACTAATTCACCCCTCCACTTT. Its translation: CASSAQGTNSPLHF.

As DNA, the CDR3 is TGTGCCAGCAGCTTAGTTAGCGGCTCCGGCGAGCAGTACTTC. Its protein is CASSLVSGSGEQYF. This sequence joins TRBV7-9 and TRBJ2-7, with TRBD2 as a possible D gene (6 bases). The CDR3 has 14 residues. The V end was cut by 1 base, the J end by 6 bases, with 13 bases between. Looked up from germline, CDR1 is SEHNR and CDR2 is FQNEAQ (reference sequence).

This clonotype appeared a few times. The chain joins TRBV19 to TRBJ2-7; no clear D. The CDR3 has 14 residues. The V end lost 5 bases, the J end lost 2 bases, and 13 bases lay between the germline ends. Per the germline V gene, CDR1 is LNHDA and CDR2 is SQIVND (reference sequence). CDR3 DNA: TGTGCCAGTAGTGGGTTAGCAGGAGCCTACGAGCAGTACTTC. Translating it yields CASSGLAGAYEQYF.

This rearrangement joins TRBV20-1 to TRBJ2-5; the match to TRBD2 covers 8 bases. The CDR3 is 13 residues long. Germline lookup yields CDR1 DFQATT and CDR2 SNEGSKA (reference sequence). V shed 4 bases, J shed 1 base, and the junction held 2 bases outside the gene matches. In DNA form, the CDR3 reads TGCAGTGCTAACCGGGGGGGCCAAGAGACCCAGTACTTC. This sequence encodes CSANRGGQETQYF.

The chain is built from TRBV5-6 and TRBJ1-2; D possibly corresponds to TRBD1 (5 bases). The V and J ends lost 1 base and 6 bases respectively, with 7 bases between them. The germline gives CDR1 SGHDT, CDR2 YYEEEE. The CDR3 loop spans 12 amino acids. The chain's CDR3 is CASSLLGHGYTF. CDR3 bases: TGTGCCAGCAGCTTGTTGGGGCATGGCTACACCTTC.

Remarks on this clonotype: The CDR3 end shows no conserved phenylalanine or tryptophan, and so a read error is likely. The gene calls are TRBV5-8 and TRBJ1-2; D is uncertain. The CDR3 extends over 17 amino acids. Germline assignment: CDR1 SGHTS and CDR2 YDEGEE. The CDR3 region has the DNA TGTGCCAGTAGCTTGGCGGAAGGAACCCTCTTTAACTATGGCTACACCTCC. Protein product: CASSLAEGTLFNYGYTS.

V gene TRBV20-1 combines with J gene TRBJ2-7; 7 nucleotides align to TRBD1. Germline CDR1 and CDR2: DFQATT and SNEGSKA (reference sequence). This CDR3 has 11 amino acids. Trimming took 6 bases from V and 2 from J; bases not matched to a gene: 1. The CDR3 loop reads CSAGTAYEQYF. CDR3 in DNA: TGCAGTGCCGGGACAGCCTACGAGCAGTACTTC.

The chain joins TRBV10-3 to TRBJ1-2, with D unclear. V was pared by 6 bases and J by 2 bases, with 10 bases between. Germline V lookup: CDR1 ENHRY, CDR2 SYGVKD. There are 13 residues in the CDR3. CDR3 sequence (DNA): TGTGCCATCAGAAAAGACTACAACTATGGCTACACCTTC. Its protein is CAIRKDYNYGYTF.

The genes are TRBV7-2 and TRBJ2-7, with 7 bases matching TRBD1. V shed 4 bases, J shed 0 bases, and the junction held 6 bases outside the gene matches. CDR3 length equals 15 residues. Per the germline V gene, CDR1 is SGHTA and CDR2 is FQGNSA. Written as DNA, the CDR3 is TGTGCCAGCAGCTCGACAGGGTCGGACTCCTACGAGCAGTACTTC. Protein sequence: CASSSTGSDSYEQYF.

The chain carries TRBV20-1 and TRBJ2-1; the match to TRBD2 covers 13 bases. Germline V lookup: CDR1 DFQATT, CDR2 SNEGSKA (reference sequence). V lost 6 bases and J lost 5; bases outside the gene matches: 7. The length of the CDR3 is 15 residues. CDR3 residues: CSASTSGGPNNEQFF. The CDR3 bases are TGCAGTGCGTCGACTAGCGGGGGGCCGAACAATGAGCAGTTCTTC.

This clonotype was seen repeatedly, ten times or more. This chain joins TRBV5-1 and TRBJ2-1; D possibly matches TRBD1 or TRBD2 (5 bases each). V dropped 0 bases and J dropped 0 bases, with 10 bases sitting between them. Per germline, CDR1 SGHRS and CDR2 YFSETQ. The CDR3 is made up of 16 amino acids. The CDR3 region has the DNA TGCGCCAGCAGCTTGGCGGCAGGGAGCTCCTACAATGAGCAGTTCTTC. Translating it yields CASSLAAGSSYNEQFF.

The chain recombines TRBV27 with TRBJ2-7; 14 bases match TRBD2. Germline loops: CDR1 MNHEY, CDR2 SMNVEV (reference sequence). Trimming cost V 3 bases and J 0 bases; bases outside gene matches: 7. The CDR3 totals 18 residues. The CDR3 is CASSFHGTSGGSSYEQYF. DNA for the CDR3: TGTGCCAGCAGTTTCCACGGGACTAGCGGGGGCAGCTCCTACGAGCAGTACTTC.

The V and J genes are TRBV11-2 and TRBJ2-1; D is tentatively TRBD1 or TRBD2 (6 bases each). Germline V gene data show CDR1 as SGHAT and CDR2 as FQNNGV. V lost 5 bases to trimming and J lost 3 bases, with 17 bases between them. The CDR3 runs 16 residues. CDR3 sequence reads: CASSRWGRGIYNEQFF. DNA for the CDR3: TGTGCCAGCAGCCGATGGGGGCGGGGAATCTACAATGAGCAGTTCTTC.

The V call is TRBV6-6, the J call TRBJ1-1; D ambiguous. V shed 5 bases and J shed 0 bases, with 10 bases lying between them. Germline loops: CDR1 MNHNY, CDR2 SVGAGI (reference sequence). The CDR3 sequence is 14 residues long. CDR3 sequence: CASSEGSLNTEAFF. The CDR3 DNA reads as TGTGCCAGCAGTGAAGGGTCGTTGAACACTGAAGCTTTCTTT.

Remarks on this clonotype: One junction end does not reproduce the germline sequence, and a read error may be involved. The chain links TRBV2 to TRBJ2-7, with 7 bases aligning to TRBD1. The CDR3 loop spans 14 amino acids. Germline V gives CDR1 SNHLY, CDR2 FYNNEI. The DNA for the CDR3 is TGTGCCAGGGGACAGCTCGCGAACACCGGGGAGCTGTACTTC. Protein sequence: CARGQLANTGELYF.

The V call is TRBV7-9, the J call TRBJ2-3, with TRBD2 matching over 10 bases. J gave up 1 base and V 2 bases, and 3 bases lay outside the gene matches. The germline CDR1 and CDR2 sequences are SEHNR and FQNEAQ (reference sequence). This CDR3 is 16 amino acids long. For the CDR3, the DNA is TGTGCCAGCAGCTTAAGCGGGAGGGATGGCACAGATACGCAGTATTTT. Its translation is CASSLSGRDGTDTQYF.

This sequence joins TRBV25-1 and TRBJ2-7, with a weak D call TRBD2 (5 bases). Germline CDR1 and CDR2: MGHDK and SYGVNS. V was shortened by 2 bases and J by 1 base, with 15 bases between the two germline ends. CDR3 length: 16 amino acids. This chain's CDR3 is CASSELPDEGSYEQYF. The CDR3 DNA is TGTGCCAGCAGTGAACTCCCCGATGAGGGTTCCTACGAGCAGTACTTC.

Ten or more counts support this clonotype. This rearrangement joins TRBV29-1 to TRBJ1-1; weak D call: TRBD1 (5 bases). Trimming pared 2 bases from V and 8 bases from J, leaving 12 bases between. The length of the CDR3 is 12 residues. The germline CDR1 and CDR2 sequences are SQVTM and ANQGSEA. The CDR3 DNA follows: TGCAGCGTTGAACTCCGGCAGGGCGAAGCTTTCTTT. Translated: CSVELRQGEAFF.

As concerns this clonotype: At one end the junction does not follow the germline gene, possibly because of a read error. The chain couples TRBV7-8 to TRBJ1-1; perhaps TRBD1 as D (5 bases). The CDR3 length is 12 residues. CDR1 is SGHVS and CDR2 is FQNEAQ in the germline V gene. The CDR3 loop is CASSLAQGGAFF. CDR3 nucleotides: TGCGCCAGCAGCTTGGCTCAGGGAGGGGCTTTCTTT.

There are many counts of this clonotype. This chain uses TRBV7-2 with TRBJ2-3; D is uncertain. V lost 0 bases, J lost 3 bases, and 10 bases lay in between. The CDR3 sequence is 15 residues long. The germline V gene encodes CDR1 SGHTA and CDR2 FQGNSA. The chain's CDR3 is CASSLAVGSTDTQYF. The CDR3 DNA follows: TGTGCCAGCAGCTTAGCGGTTGGCTCTACAGATACGCAGTATTTT.

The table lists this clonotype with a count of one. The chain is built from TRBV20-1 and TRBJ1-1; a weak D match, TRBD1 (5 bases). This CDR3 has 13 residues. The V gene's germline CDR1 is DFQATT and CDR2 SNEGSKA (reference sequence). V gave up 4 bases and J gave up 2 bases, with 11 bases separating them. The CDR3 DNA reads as TGCAGTGCTACCCAGGGTGCCAACACTGAAGCTTTCTTT. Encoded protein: CSATQGANTEAFF.